Listed below are T cell receptor beta chains from one sample, sequenced in a study of cytomegalovirus exposure and HLA in healthy donors. Produced via immunoSEQ multiplex PCR; TCRdb's table is partial and in-frame only. The table has approximately 150,000 clones, around 78% seen once; the top ten hold 2% to 3%. Sample: PBMCs. The receptors shown here come from a woman younger than 35 in good health and CMV-seropositive. Both conserved end residues are part of each CDR3. Fields, in order: J gene, V gene, CDR3 length, D gene, CDR3 DNA, CDR3 protein. D genes are given only for firm matches.

TRBJ1-5,TRBV2,14,NA,TGTGCCAGCAGGGGGGACGGAGGGTATCAGCCCCAGCATTTT,CASRGDGGYQPQHF
TRBJ2-5,TRBV19,13,NA,TGTGCCAGTAGTATAGCACTAGTGGAGACCCAGTACTTC,CASSIALVETQYF
TRBJ1-2,TRBV27,17,TRBD1,TGTGCCAGCAGTTTATCGAACGGACAGGGGATCAACTATGGCTACACCTTC,CASSLSNGQGINYGYTF
TRBJ1-2,TRBV9,15,NA,TGTGCCAGCAGCGACCCGCCAGGGGCGAAATATGGCTACACCTTC,CASSDPPGAKYGYTF
TRBJ1-5,TRBV7-2,15,NA,TGTGCCAGCACCCTAAGATTCGGACAGTCTCAGCCCCAGCATTTT,CASTLRFGQSQPQHF
TRBJ2-7,TRBV6-1,12,NA,TGTGCCAGCATTTCCGGGGCCTACGAGCAGTACTTC,CASISGAYEQYF
TRBJ1-5,TRBV4-1,13,TRBD1,TGCGCCAGCAGCCAAGGACAGGGGACACCCCAGCATTTT,CASSQGQGTPQHF
TRBJ2-2,TRBV5-1,14,TRBD2,TGCGCCAGCAGCCCCTGGGGGGGGACCGGGGAGCTGTTTTTT,CASSPWGGTGELFF
TRBJ2-5,TRBV11-2,13,NA,TGTGCCAGCGGGGGGGCAGATCAAGAGACCCAGTACTTC,CASGGADQETQYF
TRBJ1-1,TRBV6-5,11,NA,TGTGCCAGCGGGAGGAACACTGAAGCTTTCTTT,CASGRNTEAFF
TRBJ2-3,TRBV27,14,NA,TGTGCCAGCAGTTTAGGCGCACAAGGGGGTACGCAGTATTTT,CASSLGAQGGTQYF
TRBJ1-6,TRBV6-6,13,NA,TGTGCCAGCAGTTACTCAAAAGCGGGATCCCTCCACTTT,CASSYSKAGSLHF